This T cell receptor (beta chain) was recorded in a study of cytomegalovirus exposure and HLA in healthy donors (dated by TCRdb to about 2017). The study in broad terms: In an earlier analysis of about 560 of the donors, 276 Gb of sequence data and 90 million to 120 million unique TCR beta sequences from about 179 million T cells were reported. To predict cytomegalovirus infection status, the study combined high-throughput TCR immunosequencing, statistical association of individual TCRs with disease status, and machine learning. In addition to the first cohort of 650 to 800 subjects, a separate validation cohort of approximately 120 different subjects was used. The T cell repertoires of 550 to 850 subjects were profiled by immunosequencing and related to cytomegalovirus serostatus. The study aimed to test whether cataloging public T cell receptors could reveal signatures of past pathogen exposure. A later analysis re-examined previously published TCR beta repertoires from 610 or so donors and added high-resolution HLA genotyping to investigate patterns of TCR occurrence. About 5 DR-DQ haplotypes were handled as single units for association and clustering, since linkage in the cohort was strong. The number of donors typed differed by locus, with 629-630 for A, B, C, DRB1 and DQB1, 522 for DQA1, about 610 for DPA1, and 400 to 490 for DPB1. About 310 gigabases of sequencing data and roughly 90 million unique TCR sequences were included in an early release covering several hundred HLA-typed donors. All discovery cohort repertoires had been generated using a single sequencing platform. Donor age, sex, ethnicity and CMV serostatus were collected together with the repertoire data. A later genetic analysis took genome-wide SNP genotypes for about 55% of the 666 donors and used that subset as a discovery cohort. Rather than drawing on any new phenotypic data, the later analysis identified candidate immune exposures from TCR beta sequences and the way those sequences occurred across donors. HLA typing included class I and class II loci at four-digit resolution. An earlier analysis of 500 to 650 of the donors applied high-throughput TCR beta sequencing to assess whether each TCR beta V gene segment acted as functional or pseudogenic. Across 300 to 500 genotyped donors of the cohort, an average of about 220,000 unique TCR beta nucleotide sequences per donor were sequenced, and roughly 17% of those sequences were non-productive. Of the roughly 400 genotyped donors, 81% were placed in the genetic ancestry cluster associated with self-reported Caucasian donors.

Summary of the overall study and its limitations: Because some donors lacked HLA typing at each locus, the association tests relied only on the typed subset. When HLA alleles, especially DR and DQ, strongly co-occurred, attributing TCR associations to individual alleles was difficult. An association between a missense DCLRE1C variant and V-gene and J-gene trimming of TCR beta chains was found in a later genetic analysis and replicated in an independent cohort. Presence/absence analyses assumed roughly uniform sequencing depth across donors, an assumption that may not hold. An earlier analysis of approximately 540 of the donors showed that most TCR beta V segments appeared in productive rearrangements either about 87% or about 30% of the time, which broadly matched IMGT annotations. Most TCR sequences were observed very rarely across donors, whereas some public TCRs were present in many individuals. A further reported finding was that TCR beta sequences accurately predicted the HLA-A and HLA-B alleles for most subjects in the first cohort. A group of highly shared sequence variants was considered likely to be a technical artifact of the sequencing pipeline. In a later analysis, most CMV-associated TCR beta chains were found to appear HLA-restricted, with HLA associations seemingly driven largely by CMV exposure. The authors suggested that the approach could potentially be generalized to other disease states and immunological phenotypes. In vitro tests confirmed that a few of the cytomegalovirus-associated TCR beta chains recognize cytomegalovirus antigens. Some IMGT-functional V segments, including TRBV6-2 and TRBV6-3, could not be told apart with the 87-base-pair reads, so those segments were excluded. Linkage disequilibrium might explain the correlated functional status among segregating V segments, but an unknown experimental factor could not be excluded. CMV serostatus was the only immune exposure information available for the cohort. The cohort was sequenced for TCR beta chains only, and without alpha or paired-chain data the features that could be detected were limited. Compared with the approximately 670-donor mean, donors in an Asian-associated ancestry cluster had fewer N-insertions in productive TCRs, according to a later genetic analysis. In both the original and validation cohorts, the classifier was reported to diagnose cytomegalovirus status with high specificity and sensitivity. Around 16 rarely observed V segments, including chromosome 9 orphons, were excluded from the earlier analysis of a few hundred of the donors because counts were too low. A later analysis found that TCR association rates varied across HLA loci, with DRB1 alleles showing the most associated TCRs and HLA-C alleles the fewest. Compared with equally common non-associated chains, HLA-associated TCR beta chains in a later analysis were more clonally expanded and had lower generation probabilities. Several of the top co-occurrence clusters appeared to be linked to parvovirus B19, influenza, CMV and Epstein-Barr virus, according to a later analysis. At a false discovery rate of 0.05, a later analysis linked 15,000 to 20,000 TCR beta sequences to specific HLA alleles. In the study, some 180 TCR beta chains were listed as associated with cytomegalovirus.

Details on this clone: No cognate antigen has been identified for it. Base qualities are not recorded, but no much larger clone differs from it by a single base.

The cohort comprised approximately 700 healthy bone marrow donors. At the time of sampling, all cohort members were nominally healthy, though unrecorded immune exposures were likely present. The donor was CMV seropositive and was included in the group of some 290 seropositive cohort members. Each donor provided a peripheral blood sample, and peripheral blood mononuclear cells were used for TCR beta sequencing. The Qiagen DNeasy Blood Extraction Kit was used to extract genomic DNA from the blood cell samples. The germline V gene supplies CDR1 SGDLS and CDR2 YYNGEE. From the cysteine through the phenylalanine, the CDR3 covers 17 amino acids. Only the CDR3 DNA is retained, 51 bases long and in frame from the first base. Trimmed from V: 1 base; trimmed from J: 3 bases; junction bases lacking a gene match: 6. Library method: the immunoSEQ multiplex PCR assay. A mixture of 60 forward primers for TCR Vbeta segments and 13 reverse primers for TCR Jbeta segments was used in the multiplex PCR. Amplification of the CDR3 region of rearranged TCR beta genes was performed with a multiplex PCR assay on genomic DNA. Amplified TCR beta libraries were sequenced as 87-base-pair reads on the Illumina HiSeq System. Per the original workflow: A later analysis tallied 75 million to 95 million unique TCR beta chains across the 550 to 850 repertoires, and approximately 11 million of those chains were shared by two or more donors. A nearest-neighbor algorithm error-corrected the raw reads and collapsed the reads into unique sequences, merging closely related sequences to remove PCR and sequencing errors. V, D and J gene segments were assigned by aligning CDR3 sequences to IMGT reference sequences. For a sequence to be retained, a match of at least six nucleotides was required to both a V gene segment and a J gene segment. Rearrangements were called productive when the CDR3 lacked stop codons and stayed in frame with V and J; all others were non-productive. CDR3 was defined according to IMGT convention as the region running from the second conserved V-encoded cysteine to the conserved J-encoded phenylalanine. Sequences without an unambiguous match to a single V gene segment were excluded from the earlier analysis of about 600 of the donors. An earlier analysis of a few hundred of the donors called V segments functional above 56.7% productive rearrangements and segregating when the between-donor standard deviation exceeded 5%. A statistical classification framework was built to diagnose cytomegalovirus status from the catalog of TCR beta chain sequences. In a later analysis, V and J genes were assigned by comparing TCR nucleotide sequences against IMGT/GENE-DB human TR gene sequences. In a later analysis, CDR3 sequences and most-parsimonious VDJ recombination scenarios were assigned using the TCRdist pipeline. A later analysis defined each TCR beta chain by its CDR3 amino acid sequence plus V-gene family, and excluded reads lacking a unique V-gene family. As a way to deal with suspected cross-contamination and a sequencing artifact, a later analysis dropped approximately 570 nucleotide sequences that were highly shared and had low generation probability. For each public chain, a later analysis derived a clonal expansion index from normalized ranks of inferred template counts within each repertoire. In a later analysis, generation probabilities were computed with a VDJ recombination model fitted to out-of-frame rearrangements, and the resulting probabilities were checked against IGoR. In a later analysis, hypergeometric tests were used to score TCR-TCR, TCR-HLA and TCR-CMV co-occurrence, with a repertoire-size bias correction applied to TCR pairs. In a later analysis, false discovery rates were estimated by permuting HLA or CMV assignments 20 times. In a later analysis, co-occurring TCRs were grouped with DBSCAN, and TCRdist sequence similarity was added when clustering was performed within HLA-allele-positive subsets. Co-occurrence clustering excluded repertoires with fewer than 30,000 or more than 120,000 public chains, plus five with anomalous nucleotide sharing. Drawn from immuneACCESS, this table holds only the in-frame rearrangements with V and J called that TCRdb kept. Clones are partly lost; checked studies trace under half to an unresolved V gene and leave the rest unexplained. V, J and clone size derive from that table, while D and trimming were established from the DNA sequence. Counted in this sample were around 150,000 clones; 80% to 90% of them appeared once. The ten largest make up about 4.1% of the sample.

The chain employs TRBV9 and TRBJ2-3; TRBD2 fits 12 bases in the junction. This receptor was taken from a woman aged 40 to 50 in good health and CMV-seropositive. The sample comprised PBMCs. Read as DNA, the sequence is TGTGCCAGCAGCGTAAAGGCTAGCGGGGGGGAAACAGATACGCAGTATTTT. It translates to CASSVKASGGETDTQYF.